This T cell receptor beta chain was recovered during a study of graft-versus-host responses after intestinal transplantation. Overall study: Induction using anti-thymocyte globulin, followed by tacrolimus and steroids for roughly 3 years, was given to all recipients.

Germline CDR1 reads SGHRS; CDR2 reads YFSETQ. The CDR3 is 15 residues long. V was cut by 0 bases and J by 4 bases, with 11 bases left in between. This table comes from immunoSEQ multiplex PCR, and its TCRdb copy is limited to in-frame clones, with some not included. The table has 23,000 or so clones, around 94% seen once; the top ten hold less than 0.85%. The gene calls are TRBV5-1 and TRBJ2-1, with D unresolved. The receptor's source is a human patient who received an intestinal transplant, so some T cells may come from the graft donor. The source material was PBMCs, sampled approximately 32 days after intestinal transplant. CDR3 amino acids: CASSLGGPPYNEQFF. Here the CDR3 DNA reads TGCGCCAGCAGCTTGGGCGGACCACCTTACAATGAGCAGTTCTTC.